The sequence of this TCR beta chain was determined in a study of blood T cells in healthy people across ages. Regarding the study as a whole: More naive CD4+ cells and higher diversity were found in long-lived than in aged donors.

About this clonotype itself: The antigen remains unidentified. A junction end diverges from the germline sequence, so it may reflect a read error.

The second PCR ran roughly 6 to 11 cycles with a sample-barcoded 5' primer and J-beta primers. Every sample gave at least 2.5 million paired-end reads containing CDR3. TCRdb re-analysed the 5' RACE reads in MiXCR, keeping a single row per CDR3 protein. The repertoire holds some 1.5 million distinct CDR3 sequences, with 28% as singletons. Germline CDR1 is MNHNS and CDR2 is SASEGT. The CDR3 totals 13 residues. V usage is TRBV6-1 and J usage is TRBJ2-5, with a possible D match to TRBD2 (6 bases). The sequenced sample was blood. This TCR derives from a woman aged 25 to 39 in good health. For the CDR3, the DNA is TGTGCCAGCAAAGGCGGGGCTGGAGAGACCCTGTACTTC. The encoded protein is CASKGGAGETLYF.